This T cell receptor (beta chain) emerged from a study of T cell changes during pregnancy in multiple sclerosis. The CDR3 has 15 amino acids. The ends lost 7 bases at V and 8 bases at J; junction bases unmatched: 16. In germline, CDR1 is MNHEY, CDR2 SVGAGI. Sequencing was performed with immunoSEQ multiplex PCR; in TCRdb, only in-frame clones are kept and a portion is missing. Of some 60,000 clones listed, around nine tenths are singletons. The rearrangement uses TRBV6-5 and TRBJ1-2, with 7 bases aligning to TRBD1. The receptor was derived from a female donor with multiple sclerosis, enrolled in a pregnancy study. Here the sequenced sample was peripheral blood, taken after pregnancy. The CDR3: CASITSMGQPEGYTF. The CDR3, as DNA: TGTGCCAGCATCACGTCCATGGGACAGCCGGAGGGCTACACCTTC.